A single sample gave rise to the 30 T cell receptor beta chains below, sequenced in a study of CD8 T cells in Susac syndrome. After extraction with the RNeasy kit, roughly 0.45 to 1 ug of the RNA was reverse transcribed using random hexamers. TCRdb used MiXCR to reprocess the immunoSEQ multiplex PCR reads, holding one entry per CDR3 protein. The data show 100,000 to 150,000 distinct CDR3 sequences, about 95% seen once. Sequences were obtained from CD4+ T cells from PBMCs. Receptors originate from a human donor in good health.

The rearrangement uses TRBV29-1 and TRBJ2-5; no clear D. Germline values: CDR1 SQVTM, CDR2 ANQGSEA. The CDR3 contains 12 residues. Deletions cut 3 bases from V and 4 bases from J, with 9 bases between. CDR3 sequence reads: CSVEHGSETQYF. CDR3 nucleotides: TGCAGCGTTGAGCATGGTTCAGAGACCCAGTACTTC.

This chain links TRBV7-6 with TRBJ2-1, with 8 bases that match TRBD1. The ends lost 1 base at V and 6 bases at J; junction bases unmatched: 8. The CDR3 length is 16 residues. CDR1 is SGHVS and CDR2 is FNYEAQ in the germline V gene. CDR3 region: CASSLVAQGAGNEQFF. CDR3 DNA: TGTGCCAGCAGCTTAGTGGCTCAGGGGGCTGGCAATGAGCAGTTCTTC.

CDR3 coding DNA: TGTGCCAGCACTTGGCTAGCGGGAGGGCGAGCCTACAATGAGCAGTTCTTC. This sequence encodes CASTWLAGGRAYNEQFF. The rearrangement joins TRBV6-5 to TRBJ2-1, with 12 nucleotides matching TRBD2. This CDR3 region has 17 residues. Per germline, CDR1 MNHEY and CDR2 SVGAGI. With 7 bases clipped from V and 2 bases from J, the junction kept 9 bases outside the gene matches.

The V gene is TRBV27, the J gene TRBJ2-5, with 7 bases identical to TRBD2. With V trimmed by 6 bases and J by 1 base, 11 bases remained unmatched. The CDR3 is made up of 16 amino acids. Looked up from germline, CDR1 is MNHEY and CDR2 is SMNVEV (reference sequence). The chain's CDR3 is CASSRSVSSGQETQYF. The CDR3 DNA reads as TGTGCCAGCAGCCGTTCGGTGTCTAGCGGCCAAGAGACCCAGTACTTC.

CDR3 nucleotides: TGCAGCGCCCGGGCCCCAAATCAAGAGACCCAGTACTTC. Residues: CSARAPNQETQYF. The V gene is TRBV29-1, the J gene TRBJ2-5; D unclear. The length of the CDR3 is 13 residues. V was shortened by 7 bases and J by 2 bases, with 14 bases between the two germline ends. From germline, CDR1 is SQVTM and CDR2 ANQGSEA.

Details on this clonotype: Relative to the germline gene, one junction end is altered; a read error may explain this. The chain is built from TRBV29-1 and TRBJ2-7; possible D gene TRBD1, 6 bases. The germline V gene has CDR1 SQVTM and CDR2 ANQGSEA. The CDR3 consists of 13 residues. The CDR3 DNA follows: TGCAGCGGAGGGCAGGGGATCTCCTGCGAGCAGTACTTC. This codes for CSGGQGISCEQYF.

The chain is built from TRBV3-1 and TRBJ1-2; D may be TRBD1 (5 bases). Trimming removed 6 bases from V and 4 bases from J, with 12 bases in between. Germline values: CDR1 LGHDT, CDR2 YNNKEL (reference sequence). This CDR3 contains 13 residues. CDR3 sequence: CASSQGSTYGYTF. DNA for the CDR3: TGTGCCAGCAGTCAGGGATCCACCTATGGCTACACCTTC.

V and J are TRBV5-4 and TRBJ2-2; TRBD2 might be the D (5 bases). CDR3 length: 14 residues. Germline values: CDR1 SGHNT, CDR2 YYREEE (reference sequence). V was shortened by 0 bases and J by 3 bases, with 6 bases between the two germline ends. The CDR3 loop reads CASSLAADTGELFF. In DNA form, the CDR3 reads TGTGCCAGCAGCTTGGCAGCGGACACCGGGGAGCTGTTTTTT.

V usage is TRBV10-3 and J usage is TRBJ2-3, with 9 bases fitting TRBD2. J lost 5 bases, V lost 6 bases, and 6 bases had no gene match. The CDR3 contains 14 residues. CDR1 and CDR2 (germline): ENHRY, SYGVKD. In DNA, the CDR3 is TGTGCCATCAGAGTAGCGGGAGAGAAAGATACGCAGTATTTT. Residues: CAIRVAGEKDTQYF.

J is TRBJ2-2 and V is TRBV7-9; the match to TRBD1 covers 9 bases. The germline CDR1 and CDR2 sequences are SEHNR and FQNEAQ (reference sequence). This CDR3 contains 16 residues. The V gene end was trimmed by 5 bases and the J gene end by 6 bases; junction bases not matched to a gene: 10. The CDR3 DNA sequence: TGTGCCAGCAGCAGCCCCGGGACAGGGAGCGCCGGGGAGCTGTTTTTT. Its translation is CASSSPGTGSAGELFF.

The rearrangement links TRBV3-1 to TRBJ2-2; 7 positions agree with TRBD1. The V segment lost 4 bases and the J segment 3 bases; nucleotides outside the gene matches: 5. Looked up from germline, CDR1 is LGHDT and CDR2 is YNNKEL (reference sequence). The CDR3 is 15 residues long. In DNA, the CDR3 is TGTGCCAGCAGCCGTAGGGACAGCGACACCGGGGAGCTGTTTTTT. Amino acids: CASSRRDSDTGELFF.

V gene TRBV28 combines with J gene TRBJ1-5; weak D call: TRBD1 (5 bases). Deletions cut 6 bases from V and 7 bases from J, with 16 bases between. This CDR3 comprises 14 residues. Germline CDR1 MDHEN, CDR2 SYDVKM. In nucleotides, the CDR3 is TGTGCCAGCAGCCTAGGGAGGGGTAGGCAGCCCCAGCATTTT. This codes for CASSLGRGRQPQHF.

The chain joins TRBV7-9 to TRBJ2-5; 7 bases are a match to TRBD1. The CDR3 loop spans 15 amino acids. Germline lookup yields CDR1 SEHNR and CDR2 FQNEAQ (reference sequence). V lost 5 bases and J lost 3; bases outside the gene matches: 9. CDR3 nucleotides: TGTGCCAGCAGCCCGGGTCAGGGGGTGAAAGAGACCCAGTACTTC. Its protein product is CASSPGQGVKETQYF. The entire variable domain, with the rest obtained from reference TRBV7-9 and TRBJ2-5, is as follows: DTGVSQNPRHKITKRGQNVTFRCDPISEHNRLYWYRQTLGQGPEFLTYFQNEAQLEKSRLLSDRFSAERPKGSFSTLEIQRTEQGDSAMYLCASSPGQGVKETQYFGPGTRLLVL.

The V call is TRBV29-1, the J call TRBJ2-2, with 7 bases fitting TRBD1. CDR1 is SQVTM, CDR2 ANQGSEA, per germline. This CDR3 is built from 12 residues. The CDR3 here is CSIHRGTGELFF. In DNA, the CDR3 is TGCAGTATACACAGGGGAACCGGGGAGCTGTTTTTT.

The V and J genes are TRBV18 and TRBJ1-1; D uncertain. CDR3 length: 13 residues. Germline loops: CDR1 KGHSH, CDR2 LQKENI. Trimming took 11 bases from V and 1 from J, leaving 14 bases between them. In DNA form, the CDR3 reads TGTGCCTCAAAAACCAGGACGAACACTGAAGCTTTCTTT. Its translation: CASKTRTNTEAFF.

This rearrangement joins TRBV7-2 to TRBJ2-7, with 7 bases matching TRBD1. The germline CDR1 and CDR2 sequences are SGHTA and FQGNSA. The CDR3 has 14 residues. With V trimmed by 1 base and J by 6 bases, 6 bases remained unmatched. The CDR3 is CASSLEATGSEQYF. CDR3 nucleotides: TGTGCCAGCAGCTTAGAGGCGACAGGGAGCGAGCAGTACTTC.

This rearrangement joins TRBV2 to TRBJ2-7, with 9 positions matching TRBD1. Per germline, CDR1 SNHLY and CDR2 FYNNEI. This CDR3 spans 13 amino acids. V lost 6 bases to trimming and J lost 4 bases; unmatched junction nucleotides: 4. The CDR3 DNA sequence: TGTGCCAGCAGCCGGGACAGGGATTACGAGCAGTACTTC. Encoded protein: CASSRDRDYEQYF.

V and J are TRBV28 and TRBJ2-1; 10 bases agree with TRBD1. The V gene end was trimmed by 6 bases and the J gene end by 2 bases; junction bases not matched to a gene: 7. The CDR3 spans 16 residues. CDR1 and CDR2 (germline): MDHEN, SYDVKM. CDR3 nucleotide sequence: TGTGCCAGCAGCACAGGGACAGGGGCGACCTACAATGAGCAGTTCTTC. As protein: CASSTGTGATYNEQFF.

The J gene is TRBJ2-5, the V gene TRBV27; D gene unclear. The V end was cut by 7 bases, the J end by 5 bases, with 14 bases between. The CDR3 has 13 residues. CDR1 and CDR2 (germline): MNHEY, SMNVEV (reference sequence). The CDR3 DNA is TGTGCCAGCACTCACAACCTTGGGGAGACCCAGTACTTC. It is translated as CASTHNLGETQYF.

The chain joins TRBV28 to TRBJ1-1, with a tentative D call TRBD1 (5 bases). The CDR3 covers 14 residues. Per germline, CDR1 MDHEN and CDR2 SYDVKM. The V and J ends lost 11 bases and 0 bases respectively, with 16 bases between them. The DNA for the CDR3 is TGTGCCGCCTCGGGGCATCCGATGAACACTGAAGCTTTCTTT. Its protein product is CAASGHPMNTEAFF.

The chain has TRBV20-1 and TRBJ1-1, with a weak D call TRBD1 (5 bases). The CDR3 sequence is 13 residues long. V was shortened by 8 bases and J by 4 bases, with 17 bases between the two germline ends. Germline V lookup: CDR1 DFQATT, CDR2 SNEGSKA (reference sequence). The CDR3 DNA reads TGCAGTCCCCCGGGGGTTGAGGGCACTGAAGCTTTCTTT. It is translated as CSPPGVEGTEAFF.

The chain joins TRBV2 to TRBJ1-2; tentatively, D is TRBD1 (5 bases). CDR1 and CDR2 (germline): SNHLY, FYNNEI. This CDR3 has 13 residues. Deletions cut 7 bases from V and 1 base from J, with 10 bases between. This chain's CDR3 is CASMRQYNYGYTF. The CDR3 DNA reads TGTGCCAGCATGCGACAGTATAACTATGGCTACACCTTC.

This chain connects TRBV19 to TRBJ1-5, with D unresolved. The CDR3 length is 15 residues. Germline V CDR1 and CDR2: LNHDA, SQIVND (reference sequence). Trimming took off 1 base at V and 2 bases at J, with 9 bases between the two ends. CDR3 nucleotide sequence: TGTGCCAGTAGTATAGGGGGAGGAGGCAATCAGCCCCAGCATTTT. It encodes CASSIGGGGNQPQHF.

The chain carries TRBV29-1 and TRBJ2-7, with 9 bases matching TRBD1. The CDR3 totals 14 residues. The V segment lost 4 bases and the J segment 1 base; nucleotides outside the gene matches: 5. CDR1 SQVTM and CDR2 ANQGSEA come from the germline V gene. The CDR3 coding sequence is TGCAGCGTTGCGTTCGGGACAGGGTCCTACGAGCAGTACTTC. Its protein is CSVAFGTGSYEQYF.

The genes are TRBV12-3 or TRBV12-4 and TRBJ1-2, with D tentatively TRBD1 (6 bases). V was shortened by 6 bases and J by 4 bases, with 12 bases between the two germline ends. This CDR3 contains 13 residues. This CDR3 is CASRATGSYGYTF. In nucleotides, the CDR3 is TGTGCCAGCAGAGCGACAGGTTCCTATGGCTACACCTTC.

The CDR3 here is CASSQDRTGNTGELFF. The CDR3, as DNA: TGCGCCAGCAGCCAAGACAGAACAGGGAACACCGGGGAGCTGTTTTTT. V usage is TRBV4-1 and J usage is TRBJ2-2; possible D gene TRBD1, 5 bases. Germline CDR1 is MGHRA and CDR2 is YSYEKL. This CDR3 region has 16 residues. V lost 0 bases and J lost 1, with 9 bases in between.

The chain joins TRBV19 to TRBJ2-3, with D perhaps given as TRBD1 or TRBD2 (5 bases each). Germline V lookup: CDR1 LNHDA, CDR2 SQIVND (reference sequence). CDR3 length: 15 amino acids. Trimming shortened V by 10 bases and J by 0 bases, and 17 bases separated the two germline ends. The CDR3, as DNA: TGTGCCACCGGCACGGGGCTTACCAGCACAGATACGCAGTATTTT. Its translation is CATGTGLTSTDTQYF. The variable domain in full, with the rest retrieved from reference TRBV19 and TRBJ2-3, is DGGITQSPKYLFRKEGQNVTLSCEQNLNHDAMYWYRQDPGQGLRLIYYSQIVNDFQKGDIAEGYSVSREKKESFPLTVTSAQKNPTAFYLCATGTGLTSTDTQYFGPGTRLTVL.

J is TRBJ2-3 and V is TRBV7-6; D is unresolved. V was pared by 1 base and J by 3 bases, with 14 bases between. Looked up from germline, CDR1 is SGHVS and CDR2 is FNYEAQ. This CDR3 spans 16 amino acids. The CDR3 coding sequence is TGTGCCAGCAGCTTAGGGTCCCGAAGAACTACAGATACGCAGTATTTT. Its translation is CASSLGSRRTTDTQYF.

V and J are TRBV2 and TRBJ2-7; D not certain. V was pared by 11 bases and J by 5 bases, with 16 bases between. There are 12 residues in the CDR3. The germline gives CDR1 SNHLY, CDR2 FYNNEI. CDR3 loop: CAGRSKGHEQYF. The CDR3 DNA follows: TGTGCCGGGCGGTCGAAGGGCCACGAGCAGTACTTC.

This clonotype was observed a few times. The chain is built from TRBV12-3 or TRBV12-4 and TRBJ1-2, with TRBD1 matching 8 bases. This CDR3 region has 13 residues. V was clipped by 5 bases and J by 4 bases; unmatched bases: 3. The CDR3, as DNA: TGTGCCAGCAGTCAAGGGACAGGCTATGGCTACACCTTC. Protein product: CASSQGTGYGYTF.